The 9 T cell receptor beta chains reported below all come from one sample, sequenced in a study of blood T cell repertoires in COVID-19. TCRdb's table, derived via immunoSEQ multiplex PCR, lists solely in-frame clones and lacks some. The sample has approximately 6,600 clones; 75% to 90% are singletons. The source material was peripheral blood. The source is an elderly man with active COVID-19.

The chain couples TRBV7-2 to TRBJ2-6; D unresolved. Trimming pared 7 bases from V and 1 base from J, leaving 5 bases between. Germline V CDR1 and CDR2: SGHTA, FQGNSA. The CDR3 totals 13 residues. The CDR3 region has the DNA TGTGCCAGCACCCTTTCTGGGGCCAACGTCCTGACTTTC. Residues: CASTLSGANVLTF.

In this sample, this clone turned up once. This chain joins TRBV7-8 and TRBJ2-1; 11 bases are a match to TRBD2. The CDR3 is 15 residues long. V lost 1 base and J lost 8; bases outside the gene matches: 4. CDR1 and CDR2 from the germline V gene are SGHVS and FQNEAQ. Here the CDR3 reads CASSLDLAGGDEQFF. The CDR3 bases are TGTGCCAGCAGCTTAGACCTAGCGGGAGGAGATGAGCAGTTCTTC.

This clone has only one observation. The J gene is TRBJ2-2, the V gene TRBV29-1; D gene ambiguous. Germline V gene sequence: CDR1 SQVTM, CDR2 ANQGSEA. The CDR3 is made up of 15 amino acids. V was pared by 0 bases and J by 4 bases, with 12 bases between. This chain's CDR3 is CSVEDLARPTGELFF. In DNA, the CDR3 is TGCAGCGTTGAAGATCTTGCCAGGCCCACCGGGGAGCTGTTTTTT.

CDR3 DNA sequence: TGTGCCAGCTCACCAGGACAGACGACAAATCAGCCCCAGCATTTT. It codes for CASSPGQTTNQPQHF. This chain connects TRBV18 to TRBJ1-5; possibly TRBD1 for D (6 bases). The germline V and J ends were trimmed by 2 bases and 4 bases, with 12 bases remaining between them. The CDR3 sequence is 15 residues long. Germline V gene lookup returns CDR1 KGHSH and CDR2 LQKENI.

The chain uses TRBV29-1 and TRBJ2-5; 7 nucleotides match TRBD1. This CDR3 has 13 amino acids. V shed 4 bases and J 0 bases; nucleotides not matched to a gene: 2. The germline CDR1 and CDR2 sequences are SQVTM and ANQGSEA. The CDR3 region has the DNA TGCAGCGTTGTAGGACAGGACCAAGAGACCCAGTACTTC. Protein sequence: CSVVGQDQETQYF.

The count of this clone is one. The chain joins TRBV19 to TRBJ2-2; D perhaps matches TRBD2 (5 bases). The V end lost 5 bases, the J end lost 0 bases, and 13 bases lay between the germline ends. The CDR3 has 16 residues. Per germline, CDR1 LNHDA and CDR2 SQIVND (reference sequence). In DNA, the CDR3 is TGTGCCAGTAGTCCACCGGGAAATGCGAACACCGGGGAGCTGTTTTTT. As protein: CASSPPGNANTGELFF. Drawing the rest from reference TRBV19 and TRBJ2-2, the complete variable domain is DGGITQSPKYLFRKEGQNVTLSCEQNLNHDAMYWYRQDPGQGLRLIYYSQIVNDFQKGDIAEGYSVSREKKESFPLTVTSAQKNPTAFYLCASSPPGNANTGELFFGEGSRLTVL.

The genes are TRBV5-3 and TRBJ1-4, with D tentatively TRBD1 (6 bases). TRBV5-3 falls under the ORF class, with uncertain function. The CDR3 runs 14 residues. The V and J ends lost 2 bases and 8 bases respectively, with 13 bases between them. DNA of the CDR3: TGTGCCAGAAGCTTTACAGGGAAACGCGAAAAACTGTTTTTT. It translates to CARSFTGKREKLFF.

The chain uses TRBV5-6 and TRBJ1-2; D call uncertain. The germline V gene has CDR1 SGHDT and CDR2 YYEEEE. This CDR3 has 13 residues. V was clipped by 3 bases and J by 6 bases, with 12 bases between them. The CDR3 loop is CASSSWAHDGYTF. CDR3 sequence (DNA): TGTGCCAGCAGCTCCTGGGCCCATGATGGCTACACCTTC.

CDR3: CASSALTSGRAFEQFF. CDR3 nucleotide sequence: TGCGCCAGCAGCGCCCTAACTAGCGGGAGGGCCTTTGAGCAGTTCTTC. This chain uses TRBV5-1 with TRBJ2-1; 13 bases agree with TRBD2. Germline values: CDR1 SGHRS, CDR2 YFSETQ. Trimming cost V 4 bases and J 9 bases; bases outside gene matches: 10. This CDR3 is built from 16 residues.